The 3 T cell receptor beta chains in this list originate from one sample, sequenced in a study of blood T cell repertoires in COVID-19. The assay was immunoSEQ multiplex PCR, and TCRdb's table has in-frame clones only and misses some. The repertoire holds under 35,000 clones, with around 73% as singletons. The sample was peripheral blood. These receptors came from a man at least 80 years old with acute or convalescent COVID-19.

This rearrangement joins TRBV7-2 to TRBJ1-6, with D uncertain. V lost 5 bases and J lost 7, with 9 bases in between. Germline V gene lookup returns CDR1 SGHTA and CDR2 FQGNSA. This CDR3 has 13 amino acids. In DNA form, the CDR3 reads TGTGCCAGCAGCACCCCGGGGAATTCACCCCTCCACTTT. Residues: CASSTPGNSPLHF.

The chain employs TRBV5-1 and TRBJ1-2; a possible D gene is TRBD1 (5 bases). Germline values: CDR1 SGHRS, CDR2 YFSETQ. The CDR3 spans 15 residues. Trimming shortened V by 6 bases and J by 6 bases, and 21 bases separated the two germline ends. CDR3 sequence reads: CASNQRGGGSDGYTF. The CDR3 DNA reads TGCGCCAGCAACCAAAGAGGCGGGGGATCCGATGGCTACACCTTC.

The V gene is TRBV19, the J gene TRBJ1-6; the match to TRBD1 covers 9 bases. The CDR3 spans 13 residues. Per the germline V gene, CDR1 is LNHDA and CDR2 is SQIVND (reference sequence). V was clipped by 9 bases and J by 10 bases; unmatched bases: 7. The CDR3 region is CASGDREVSPLHF. The CDR3 bases are TGTGCCAGCGGGGACAGGGAAGTGTCACCCCTCCACTTT.